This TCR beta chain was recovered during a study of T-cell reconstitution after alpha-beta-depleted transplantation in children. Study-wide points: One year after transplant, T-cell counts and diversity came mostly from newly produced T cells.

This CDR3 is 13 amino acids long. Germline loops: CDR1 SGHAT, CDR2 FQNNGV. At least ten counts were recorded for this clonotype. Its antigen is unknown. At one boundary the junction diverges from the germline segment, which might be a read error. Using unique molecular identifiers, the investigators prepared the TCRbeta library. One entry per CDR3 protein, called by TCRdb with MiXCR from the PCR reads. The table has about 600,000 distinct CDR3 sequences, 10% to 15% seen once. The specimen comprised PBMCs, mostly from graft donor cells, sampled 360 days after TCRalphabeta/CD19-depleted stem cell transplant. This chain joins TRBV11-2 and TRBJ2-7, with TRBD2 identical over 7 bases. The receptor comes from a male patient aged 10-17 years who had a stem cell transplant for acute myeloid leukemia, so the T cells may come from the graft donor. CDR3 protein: CASSLGGSYEQYF. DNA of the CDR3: TGTGCCAGCAGTTTAGGCGGGAGCTACGAGCAGTACTTC. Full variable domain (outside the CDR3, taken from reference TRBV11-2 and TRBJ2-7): EAGVAQSPRYKIIEKRQSVAFWCNPISGHATLYWYQQILGQGPKLLIQFQNNGVVDDSQLPKDRFSAERLKGVDSTLKIQPAKLEDSAVYLCASSLGGSYEQYFGPGTRLTVT.